A selection of T cell receptor beta chains follows, all from one sample in a study of blood T cell repertoires in COVID-19. The protocol was immunoSEQ multiplex PCR, while the TCRdb copy is restricted to in-frame clones and leaves out a portion. In the table there are roughly 220,000 clones, 84% of which are singletons. Input material: peripheral blood. All receptors derive from a woman in her thirties or forties who had recovered from COVID-19. CDR3s include the opening cysteine and the closing phenylalanine or tryptophan. The D gene is left open where the match is weak. Some rows mark clone size as missing; the rest say once, few, many or name a class of expanded clone.

abundance,j_gene,d_gene,v_gene,CDR3aa,CDR3nt
NA,TRBJ2-3,NA,TRBV5-1,CASAAGQTDTQYF,TGCGCCAGCGCGGCTGGACAGACAGATACGCAGTATTTT
NA,TRBJ2-7,TRBD1,TRBV6-2/TRBV6-3,CASSYPGQGILPYEQYF,TGTGCCAGCAGTTACCCGGGACAGGGTATCTTGCCCTACGAGCAGTACTTC
NA,TRBJ1-5,NA,TRBV29-1,CSVAGGNSQPQHF,TGCAGCGTTGCGGGGGGCAACAGCCAGCCCCAGCATTTT
NA,TRBJ2-1,TRBD2,TRBV11-2,CASSFSSGGLYNEQFF,TGTGCCAGCAGTTTCTCTAGCGGGGGGCTCTACAATGAGCAGTTCTTC
NA,TRBJ2-5,TRBD2,TRBV27,CASKTAGGRETQYF,TGTGCCAGTAAGACAGCGGGGGGCCGGGAGACCCAGTACTTC
NA,TRBJ1-2,NA,TRBV4-1,CASSQGWQGMDGYTF,TGCGCCAGCAGCCAAGGGTGGCAGGGGATGGATGGCTACACCTTC
NA,TRBJ2-1,TRBD2,TRBV27,CASSPSASGNEQFF,TGTGCCAGCAGTCCCTCGGCTAGCGGTAATGAGCAGTTCTTC
NA,TRBJ1-5,NA,TRBV6-5,CASSYLAGPSQPQHF,TGTGCCAGCAGTTACTTGGCAGGGCCCAGTCAGCCCCAGCATTTT
once,TRBJ2-1,TRBD1,TRBV5-1,CASSPPGQGQHEQFF,TGCGCCAGCAGCCCTCCGGGACAGGGGCAGCATGAGCAGTTCTTC
NA,TRBJ1-1,NA,TRBV2,CASRKGQTLNTEAFF,TGTGCCAGCAGGAAAGGACAGACCTTGAACACTGAAGCTTTCTTT
NA,TRBJ2-3,TRBD2,TRBV12-3/TRBV12-4,CASTRLATDTQYF,TGTGCCAGCACAAGACTAGCGACAGATACGCAGTATTTT
NA,TRBJ1-1,NA,TRBV6-6,CASSYEKSGAFF,TGTGCCAGCAGTTACGAGAAATCAGGAGCTTTCTTT
NA,TRBJ1-5,NA,TRBV5-8,CASSPLDSNQPQHF,TGTGCCAGCAGCCCATTAGATAGCAATCAGCCCCAGCATTTT
NA,TRBJ2-7,NA,TRBV28,CASSSPGQSGDEQYF,TGTGCCAGCAGCTCCCCCGGACAGTCGGGCGACGAGCAGTACTTC
few,TRBJ1-6,TRBD1,TRBV4-3,CASSQGQGYNSPLHF,TGCGCCAGCAGCCAAGGACAGGGGTATAATTCACCCCTCCACTTT
NA,TRBJ2-5,TRBD2,TRBV3-1/TRBV3-2,CASSQVPGEGETQYF,TGTGCCAGCAGCCAAGTCCCGGGGGAGGGAGAGACCCAGTACTTC
NA,TRBJ2-7,TRBD1,TRBV6-1,CASSEYSLGQGVYEQYF,TGTGCCAGCAGTGAATATTCCCTTGGGCAGGGGGTCTACGAGCAGTACTTC
few,TRBJ2-1,TRBD2,TRBV6-5,CASTSSGGAFEQFF,TGTGCCAGCACTTCTAGCGGGGGGGCCTTTGAGCAGTTCTTC
NA,TRBJ1-1,NA,TRBV7-2,CASSLGSGSYTEAFF,TGTGCCAGCAGCTTAGGGTCGGGATCCTACACTGAAGCTTTCTTT
NA,TRBJ1-5,TRBD1,TRBV6-6,CATTGVSNQPQHF,TGTGCCACGACAGGGGTTAGCAATCAGCCCCAGCATTTT
once,TRBJ1-1,TRBD1,TRBV10-2,CASTGQENTEAFF,TGCGCCAGCACGGGACAGGAGAACACTGAAGCTTTCTTT
NA,TRBJ1-1,TRBD1,TRBV6-5,CASNFTGAKNTEAFF,TGTGCCAGCAATTTTACAGGGGCGAAGAACACTGAAGCTTTCTTT
NA,TRBJ1-1,NA,TRBV11-2,CASSLVGDTEAFF,TGTGCCAGCAGCTTAGTAGGGGACACTGAAGCTTTCTTT
few,TRBJ1-5,NA,TRBV6-1,CASSEARRGTPRQPQHF,TGTGCCAGCAGTGAAGCGCGAAGAGGAACTCCCCGGCAGCCCCAGCATTTT
once,TRBJ2-3,TRBD2,TRBV29-1,CSVVIAGVGADTQYF,TGCAGCGTTGTAATAGCGGGGGTGGGAGCAGATACGCAGTATTTT
once,TRBJ2-1,NA,TRBV10-3,CAIRQRIGDEQFF,TGTGCCATCAGGCAGCGGATTGGCGATGAGCAGTTCTTC
NA,TRBJ1-5,TRBD1,TRBV30,CAWSVSRGRLGSNQPQHF,TGTGCCTGGAGTGTAAGCAGGGGGCGGCTAGGGAGCAATCAGCCCCAGCATTTT
few,TRBJ1-1,NA,TRBV7-3,CASSFRMNTEAFF,TGTGCCAGCAGCTTCAGAATGAACACTGAAGCTTTCTTT
NA,TRBJ1-6,TRBD1,TRBV2,CASSVSRGLSNNSPLHF,TGTGCCAGCAGTGTTTCCAGGGGGCTTTCCAATAATTCACCCCTCCACTTT
NA,TRBJ1-1,NA,TRBV7-9,CASSFGGENTEAFF,TGTGCCAGCAGCTTTGGAGGAGAGAACACTGAAGCTTTCTTT
NA,TRBJ2-2,NA,TRBV18,CASSPVGVSNTGELFF,TGTGCCAGCTCACCGGTCGGGGTCTCTAACACCGGGGAGCTGTTTTTT
NA,TRBJ1-4,NA,TRBV6-5,CASMETRGNEKLFF,TGTGCCAGCATGGAGACTCGGGGGAACGAAAAACTGTTTTTT
NA,TRBJ1-2,TRBD1,TRBV10-3,CAISRDSNYGYTF,TGTGCCATCAGCCGGGACAGCAACTATGGCTACACCTTC
NA,TRBJ2-1,TRBD1,TRBV24-1,CATSDLPGQGARDEQFF,TGTGCCACCAGTGATTTACCGGGACAGGGGGCCAGGGATGAGCAGTTCTTC
NA,TRBJ2-3,TRBD1,TRBV3-1/TRBV3-2,CASSQESGQGSTDTQYF,TGTGCCAGCAGCCAAGAATCAGGACAGGGGAGCACAGATACGCAGTATTTT
NA,TRBJ1-2,NA,TRBV28,CASQGTDFYYGYTF,TGTGCCAGCCAGGGGACCGATTTTTACTATGGCTACACCTTC
NA,TRBJ1-3,TRBD1,TRBV19,CASQVRDRGDFSGNTIYF,TGTGCCAGCCAAGTTCGGGACAGGGGTGATTTCTCTGGAAACACCATATATTTT
NA,TRBJ1-1,NA,TRBV12-3/TRBV12-4,CASRLANTEAFF,TGTGCCAGTCGGTTAGCGAACACTGAAGCTTTCTTT
NA,TRBJ2-6,NA,TRBV4-1,CASSQDPGDRFGANVLTF,TGCGCCAGCAGCCAAGATCCAGGGGACCGATTTGGGGCCAACGTCCTGACTTTC
NA,TRBJ2-2,TRBD1,TRBV7-2,CASSTGTGVDTGELFF,TGTGCCAGCAGCACCGGGACAGGGGTCGACACCGGGGAGCTGTTTTTT
few,TRBJ2-5,NA,TRBV6-5,CASSRLNQETQYF,TGTGCCAGCAGTAGACTAAACCAAGAGACCCAGTACTTC
NA,TRBJ2-7,TRBD2,TRBV5-1,CASSPATSDEQYF,TGCGCCAGCAGCCCCGCGACTAGCGACGAGCAGTACTTC
NA,TRBJ1-6,TRBD1,TRBV7-6,CASSRNPGQGAYNSPLHF,TGTGCCAGCAGCCGAAACCCGGGACAGGGGGCTTATAATTCACCCCTCCACTTT
NA,TRBJ1-4,TRBD1,TRBV10-3,CAISEGQGALDEKLFF,TGTGCCATCAGTGAGGGACAGGGGGCACTTGATGAAAAACTGTTTTTT
NA,TRBJ1-4,NA,TRBV20-1,CSASWAWVDEKLFF,TGCAGTGCTAGTTGGGCATGGGTCGATGAAAAACTGTTTTTT
NA,TRBJ2-1,TRBD2,TRBV9,CASSVARLAGRDEQFF,TGTGCCAGCAGCGTAGCCCGACTAGCGGGGAGGGATGAGCAGTTCTTC
NA,TRBJ2-2,TRBD1,TRBV5-1,CASSLALGTGDTGELFF,TGCGCCAGCAGCTTGGCTTTAGGGACAGGGGACACCGGGGAGCTGTTTTTT
once,TRBJ1-1,NA,TRBV18,CASSEKLGGGTEAFF,TGTGCCAGCTCAGAGAAACTAGGAGGTGGGACTGAAGCTTTCTTT
NA,TRBJ1-3,TRBD1,TRBV3-1/TRBV3-2,CASSLRTGTLSSSRTIYF,TGTGCCAGCAGCCTCCGGACAGGCACCTTGAGTTCATCCAGAACCATATATTTT
few,TRBJ1-2,TRBD1,TRBV19,CASSIGAGTGDSGYTF,TGTGCCAGTAGTATAGGCGCCGGGACAGGGGACTCTGGCTACACCTTC
once,TRBJ2-7,TRBD2,TRBV11-2,CASSLGSGGGEQYF,TGTGCCAGCAGCTTAGGTAGCGGGGGGGGCGAGCAGTACTTC
NA,TRBJ1-2,NA,TRBV19,CASSVTGSMGGYTF,TGTGCCAGTAGTGTGACAGGTTCGATGGGTGGCTACACCTTC
NA,TRBJ1-2,NA,TRBV6-2/TRBV6-3,CASSNGRLDSHYGYTF,TGTGCCAGCAGCAATGGGCGGTTAGACAGCCACTATGGCTACACCTTC
NA,TRBJ2-3,TRBD1,TRBV19,CARRDRGSTDTQYF,TGTGCCAGAAGGGACAGGGGGAGCACAGATACGCAGTATTTT